This TCR beta chain is from a study of T cell changes during pregnancy in multiple sclerosis. Profiling relied on immunoSEQ multiplex PCR, and the TCRdb table lists in-frame clones only, not all of them. This sample has 75,000 to 95,000 clones; just over 90% occur once, and the top ten carry 2.5% to 3%. The V end lost 2 bases, the J end lost 0 bases, and 5 bases lay between the germline ends. Germline V gene sequence: CDR1 MRHNA, CDR2 SNTAGT. The CDR3 has 15 residues. A few counts support this clone. The sequence came from a female donor with multiple sclerosis, enrolled in a pregnancy study. The chain recombines TRBV6-4 with TRBJ2-6, with D maybe TRBD1 (5 bases). The sequenced sample was peripheral blood, obtained in the second trimester of pregnancy. This CDR3 is CASSDDSSGANVLTF. Written as DNA, the CDR3 is TGTGCCAGCAGTGACGACAGCTCTGGGGCCAACGTCCTGACTTTC.